Listed below are T cell receptor beta chains from one sample, sequenced in a study of technical replicates of blood from a handful of donors. Libraries were prepared by immunoSEQ multiplex PCR; TCRdb keeps only in-frame clonotypes and omits some of them. In the table there are about 69,000 clones, over 75% of which are singletons. Sequencing input: PBMCs. Receptors originate from a human donor in good health. Some clones in this sample may be carry-over from other donors' samples. CDR3s include the opening cysteine and the closing phenylalanine or tryptophan. A D gene is named only where the DNA matches it firmly. Rows may omit the clone size; those that give it use once, few, many or a size class.

clone_size | j_call | d_call | v_call | cdr3_nt | cdr3_aa
NA | TRBJ2-1 | NA | TRBV30 | TGTGCCTGGAGTCTCGGACTGCGCGATGAGCAGTTCTTC | CAWSLGLRDEQFF
NA | TRBJ1-2 | NA | TRBV5-4 | TGTGCCAGCGGACCTCACGACAGACCCGGCTATGGCTACACCTTC | CASGPHDRPGYGYTF
NA | TRBJ2-5 | NA | TRBV21-1 | TGTGCCAGCAGCAAAGTTCGACTAGCCCGGGGAAACCAAGAGACCCAGTACTTC | CASSKVRLARGNQETQYF
NA | TRBJ2-1 | NA | TRBV18 | TGTGCCAGCTCACCACCGCAGCTTGGGGCAAGCAGTCTGTTCTTC | CASSPPQLGASSLFF
NA | TRBJ1-1 | NA | TRBV7-9 | TGTGCCAGCAGCTTCTGGGCGAACACTGAAGCTTTCTTT | CASSFWANTEAFF
NA | TRBJ2-7 | TRBD2 | TRBV11-3 | TGTGCCAGCAGCTTAGATTACGCGGGAGAGAGCTCCTACGAGCAGTACTTC | CASSLDYAGESSYEQYF
few | TRBJ1-2 | TRBD1 | TRBV5-1 | TGCGCCAGCAGCGTGAGAATGACAGGGGGCGAGAACTATGGCTACACCTTC | CASSVRMTGGENYGYTF
NA | TRBJ2-2 | NA | TRBV7-9 | TGTGCCAGCCGGGGAGTAGTGAACACCGGGGAGCTGTTTTTT | CASRGVVNTGELFF
NA | TRBJ2-2 | TRBD1 | TRBV5-1 | TGCGCCAGCAGCTTCCAGGGGGCGGGTGGCACCGGGGAGCTGTTTTTT | CASSFQGAGGTGELFF
NA | TRBJ2-1 | NA | TRBV9 | TGTGCCAGCATTAAACCCCTCATCTGCTACCACAATGAGCAGTTCTTC | CASIKPLICYHNEQFF
NA | TRBJ1-4 | TRBD1 | TRBV2 | TGTGCCAGCAGTGGGCGACAGGGGGCAAATGAAAAACTGTTTTTT | CASSGRQGANEKLFF
NA | TRBJ2-7 | TRBD2 | TRBV4-1 | TGCGCCAGCAGCCAGGTAGCGGGGGGGCCTTCCGTGTGGGGTTCGGACGAGCAGTACTTC | CASSQVAGGPSVWGSDEQYF
NA | TRBJ1-1 | TRBD1 | TRBV19 | TGTGCCAGTATCAAGACAGGGGGCTGGACTGAAGCTTTCTTT | CASIKTGGWTEAFF
NA | TRBJ1-2 | TRBD1 | TRBV12-5 | TGTGCTAGTGGCCGCTGGACAGGGGGCAGTGGCTACACCTTC | CASGRWTGGSGYTF
few | TRBJ2-7 | TRBD2 | TRBV19 | TGTGCCAGTAGTAGAGGACTAGCGGAGGGCTACGAGCAGTACTTC | CASSRGLAEGYEQYF
NA | TRBJ2-7 | TRBD1 | TRBV6-6 | TGTGCCAGCAGGCCGGTGACAGGGCACAACTACGAGCAGTACTTC | CASRPVTGHNYEQYF
NA | TRBJ1-6 | NA | TRBV7-2 | TGTGCCAGCAGCTTAGTCGGACAGAGCTCCTATAATTCACCCCTCCACTTT | CASSLVGQSSYNSPLHF
NA | TRBJ2-1 | TRBD2 | TRBV18 | TGTGCCAGCTCTCGGGGACTAGCGGGAGACAATGAGCAGTTCTTC | CASSRGLAGDNEQFF
few | TRBJ2-1 | TRBD2 | TRBV6-1 | TGTGCCAGCAGTGAAGTCTCCGGGACTAGCCATGAGCAGTTCTTC | CASSEVSGTSHEQFF
NA | TRBJ2-5 | NA | TRBV5-1 | TGCGCCAGCAGCTTGGCTACCAGGGAAGAGACCCAGTACTTC | CASSLATREETQYF
NA | TRBJ1-6 | TRBD1 | TRBV10-2 | TGCGCCAGCAGTGAGTGGACAGGGCATTCACCCCTCCACTTT | CASSEWTGHSPLHF
NA | TRBJ2-5 | TRBD2 | TRBV6-1 | TGTGCCAGCAGTGCAAGCGAATCTAGCGGGGGACAAGAGACCCAGTACTTC | CASSASESSGGQETQYF
NA | TRBJ1-1 | TRBD1 | TRBV4-2 | TGTGCCAGCAGCCAAGATCAATTAACAGGGGACACTGAAGCTTTCTTT | CASSQDQLTGDTEAFF
NA | TRBJ2-5 | NA | TRBV5-8 | TGTGCCAGCAGCTGGCTAGCGTCCCGCGGGACCCAGTACTTC | CASSWLASRGTQYF
once | TRBJ1-3 | TRBD1 | TRBV9 | TGTGCCAGCAATTCAGGGGGCCCTGGAAACACCATATATTTT | CASNSGGPGNTIYF
NA | TRBJ2-7 | NA | TRBV6-1 | TGTGCCAGCAGACAAGACACTGTCTACGAGCAGTACTTC | CASRQDTVYEQYF
NA | TRBJ2-5 | NA | TRBV9 | TGTGCCAGCAGCGTAGAAAAGGGGTTGGGAGAGACCCAGTACTTC | CASSVEKGLGETQYF
NA | TRBJ1-2 | NA | TRBV5-8 | TGTGCCAGCAGTTTGAACCCGACGGTTAGCTACTATGGCTACACCTTC | CASSLNPTVSYYGYTF
NA | TRBJ1-6 | TRBD1 | TRBV6-5 | TGTGCCAGCAGTTCGGGACAGGGGCTTTCACCCCTCCACTTT | CASSSGQGLSPLHF
NA | TRBJ1-3 | TRBD1 | TRBV28 | TGTGCCAGCAGTTCCGGGACAGGGGTTGGAAACACCATATATTTT | CASSSGTGVGNTIYF
NA | TRBJ1-6 | TRBD1 | TRBV10-3 | TGTGCCACCGAGGGACAGAATAATTCACCCCTCCACTTT | CATEGQNNSPLHF
NA | TRBJ2-7 | TRBD1 | TRBV7-9 | TGTGCCAGCAGCTTAGGGGGACAGGGTCGGAAAGAGCAGTACTTC | CASSLGGQGRKEQYF
NA | TRBJ2-2 | TRBD2 | TRBV5-4 | TGTGCCAGCAGCCCCGCTAGCGGGGGCACCGGGGAGCTGTTTTTT | CASSPASGGTGELFF
NA | TRBJ1-1 | NA | TRBV7-2 | TGTGCCAGCAGATCAGACCAGCGGGGGGAAAAAGCTTTCTTT | CASRSDQRGEKAFF
few | TRBJ1-1 | NA | TRBV7-9 | TGTGCCAGCAGCCCCTTTGAGGGGAACACTGAAGCTTTCTTT | CASSPFEGNTEAFF
NA | TRBJ1-2 | NA | TRBV2 | TGTGCCAGCAGTGAACGGGGTACCGAAGCTAACTATGGCTACACCTTC | CASSERGTEANYGYTF
NA | TRBJ1-1 | NA | TRBV7-9 | TGTGCCAGCAGCTTAGCTATGAACACTGAAGCTTTCTTT | CASSLAMNTEAFF
NA | TRBJ2-7 | NA | TRBV14 | TGTGCCAGCAGCCAAGAGCAACGGAGAACCTACGAGCAGTACTTC | CASSQEQRRTYEQYF
NA | TRBJ2-3 | TRBD1 | TRBV18 | TGTGCCAGCTCAGCCGGGACAGGGGGTTCAGATACGCAGTATTTT | CASSAGTGGSDTQYF
NA | TRBJ1-1 | NA | TRBV7-2 | TGTGCCAGCAGCTTTCGGGAAAACACTGAAGCTTTCTTT | CASSFRENTEAFF
NA | TRBJ2-3 | NA | TRBV5-1 | TGCGCCAGCAGCTTGCAGGGCCCCGACACAGATACGCAGTATTTT | CASSLQGPDTDTQYF